This TCR beta chain came from a study of cytomegalovirus exposure and HLA in healthy donors. From germline, CDR1 is SGDLS and CDR2 YYNGEE. V shed 0 bases and J shed 3 bases, with 9 bases lying between them. This CDR3 spans 14 amino acids. The study's findings and limits: A later analysis linked a missense variant in DCLRE1C to the trimming of TCR beta V and J genes. When a later analysis was performed, an Asian-associated ancestry cluster reportedly had fewer N-insertions than the roughly 640-donor mean.

Notes on this clone: Its antigen is unidentified.

It was with 60 Vbeta and 13 Jbeta primers that the PCR ran. Here immunoSEQ multiplex PCR was the method, and the copy in TCRdb shows in-frame clones only, minus some. Among fewer than 200,000 clones listed, approximately 82% were seen once. V usage is TRBV9 and J usage is TRBJ1-2; D is undetermined. This sequence was found in a young woman in good health and CMV-seronegative. The source material was PBMCs. The DNA for the CDR3 is TGTGCCAGCAGCGTAGGCGGGCTGGACTATGGCTACACCTTC. The encoded protein is CASSVGGLDYGYTF. Full variable domain (missing parts from reference TRBV9 and TRBJ1-2): DSGVTQTPKHLITATGQRVTLRCSPRSGDLSVYWYQQSLDQGLQFLIQYYNGEERAKGNILERFSAQQFPDLHSELNLSSLELGDSALYFCASSVGGLDYGYTFGSGTRLTVV.